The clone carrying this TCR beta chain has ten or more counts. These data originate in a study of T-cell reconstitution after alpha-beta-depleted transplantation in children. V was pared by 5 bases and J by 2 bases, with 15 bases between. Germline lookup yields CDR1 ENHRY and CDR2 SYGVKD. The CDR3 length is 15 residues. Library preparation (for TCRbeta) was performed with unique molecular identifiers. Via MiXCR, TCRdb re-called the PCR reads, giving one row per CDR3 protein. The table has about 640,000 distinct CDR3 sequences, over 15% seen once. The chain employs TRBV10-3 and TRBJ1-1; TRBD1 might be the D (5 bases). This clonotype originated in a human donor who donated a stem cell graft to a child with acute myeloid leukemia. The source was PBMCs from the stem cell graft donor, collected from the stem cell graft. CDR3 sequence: CAISFTGGVNTEAFF. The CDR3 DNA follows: TGTGCCATCAGTTTTACTGGAGGGGTCAACACTGAAGCTTTCTTT.